Sequencing of this T cell receptor beta chain was carried out in a study of regulatory T cells in long-lasting Graves disease. Time point defined: persistent/refractory GD, antithyroid drugs over 5 years with positive TRAb. RNA from PBMCs was the source of the TCR library. The germline V gene encodes CDR1 KGHDR and CDR2 SFDVKD. The CDR3 covers 13 residues. The V gene lost 10 bases and the J gene lost 4 bases, with 15 bases spanning the gap. Arm-PCR with iRepertoire HTBI primers amplified the CDR3 regions for these TCR beta libraries. TCRdb called the multiplex PCR reads again in MiXCR, with one record for every CDR3 protein. The profile shows over 450,000 distinct CDR3 sequences, around a fifth of them singletons.

The receptor was derived from a female donor with Graves disease. The gene calls are TRBV24-1 and TRBJ1-2, with a possible D match to TRBD1 (5 bases). The source material was peripheral blood mononuclear cells (PBMCs), sampled when the disease was refractory, from a patient treated with antithyroid drugs. The CDR3: CATRGTSSYGYTF. The CDR3 DNA reads as TGTGCCACTCGAGGGACGAGTAGCTATGGCTACACCTTC.